The 14 T cell receptor beta chains below all came from one sample that was sequenced in a study of T cell responses to AZD1222 COVID-19 vaccine. Produced via immunoSEQ multiplex PCR; TCRdb's table is partial and in-frame only. The data contain around 130,000 clones, 93% of them singletons. The sample in question was peripheral blood, obtained on day 0 of AZD1222 vaccination. These receptor sequences come from an adult in good health.

This chain uses TRBV18 with TRBJ2-3; weak D call: TRBD1 (6 bases). CDR3 length equals 16 residues. V gave up 1 base and J gave up 0 bases, with 11 bases separating them. Germline V gene sequence: CDR1 KGHSH, CDR2 LQKENI. DNA of the CDR3: TGTGCCAGCTCACCACTGGGGCAGGGGAGCACAGATACGCAGTATTTT. It translates to CASSPLGQGSTDTQYF.

This clone was recorded once. The V and J genes are TRBV5-4 and TRBJ2-1, with TRBD1 identical over 8 bases. The CDR3 loop spans 18 amino acids. Germline CDR1 and CDR2: SGHNT and YYREEE (reference sequence). With V trimmed by 1 base and J by 2 bases, 11 bases remained unmatched. The chain's CDR3 is CASSLTKGATGAYNEQFF. The DNA for the CDR3 is TGTGCCAGCAGCTTGACCAAAGGGGCGACAGGGGCCTACAATGAGCAGTTCTTC.

This chain joins TRBV28 and TRBJ2-1, with a tentative D call TRBD2 (6 bases). Between the trimmed V and J ends, which lost 5 bases and 1 base, there was a span of 18 bases. This CDR3 is 17 amino acids long. Germline CDR1 and CDR2: MDHEN and SYDVKM. The CDR3 DNA reads as TGTGCCAGCAGTACCCTCGGAGGGAGAGGTTCCTACAATGAGCAGTTCTTC. Residues: CASSTLGGRGSYNEQFF.

The V and J genes are TRBV6-2 or TRBV6-3 and TRBJ1-2; TRBD1 is a possible D gene (5 bases). The length of the CDR3 is 16 residues. V gave up 4 bases and J gave up 0 bases, with 15 bases separating them. Germline assignment: CDR1 MNHEY and CDR2 SVGEGT. Here the CDR3 reads CASSFFSGPANYGYTF. The CDR3 coding sequence is TGTGCCAGCAGTTTTTTTTCAGGGCCAGCTAACTATGGCTACACCTTC.

The rearrangement joins TRBV14 to TRBJ1-2; maybe TRBD1 (5 bases). Germline assignment: CDR1 SGHDN and CDR2 FVKESK. V was shortened by 0 bases and J by 14 bases, with 13 bases between the two germline ends. The length of the CDR3 is 12 residues. CDR3 sequence reads: CASSQENGGKTF. The CDR3 DNA reads TGTGCCAGCAGCCAAGAAAACGGGGGTAAGACCTTC. The complete variable domain, with remaining parts taken from reference TRBV14 and TRBJ1-2, reads EAGVTQFPSHSVIEKGQTVTLRCDPISGHDNLYWYRRVMGKEIKFLLHFVKESKQDESGMPNNRFLAERTGGTYSTLKVQPAELEDSGVYFCASSQENGGKTFGSGTRLTVV.

This clone was seen just once. The chain links TRBV5-1 to TRBJ2-7; D call uncertain. Germline CDR1 is SGHRS and CDR2 is YFSETQ. The CDR3 sequence is 13 residues long. Deletions cut 3 bases from V and 0 bases from J, with 7 bases between. The CDR3 region has the DNA TGCGCCAGCAGCTACCACAGCTCCTACGAGCAGTACTTC. It specifies CASSYHSSYEQYF. The whole variable domain, filled in from reference TRBV5-1 and TRBJ2-7, reads KAGVTQTPRYLIKTRGQQVTLSCSPISGHRSVSWYQQTPGQGLQFLFEYFSETQRNKGNFPGRFSGRQFSNSRSEMNVSTLELGDSALYLCASSYHSSYEQYFGPGTRLTVT.

The chain links TRBV7-8 to TRBJ2-5, with 9 bases lining up with TRBD2. In germline, CDR1 is SGHVS, CDR2 FQNEAQ. The CDR3 is 15 residues long. V gave up 5 bases and J gave up 7 bases; unmatched junction bases: 11. CDR3 protein: CASSNLAGSDGTQYF. The CDR3, as DNA: TGTGCCAGCAGCAATCTAGCGGGGTCAGATGGGACCCAGTACTTC.

The chain links TRBV28 to TRBJ2-7, with a tentative D call TRBD1 (6 bases). The V gene's germline CDR1 is MDHEN and CDR2 SYDVKM. V gave up 4 bases and J gave up 2 bases, with 15 bases separating them. The CDR3 is made up of 15 amino acids. The CDR3 here is CASSSTWDTPYEQYF. The DNA for the CDR3 is TGTGCCAGCAGTTCCACCTGGGACACACCCTACGAGCAGTACTTC.

The chain combines TRBV3-1 (or the pseudogene TRBV3-2) with TRBJ2-7; no clear D. CDR3 length: 13 residues. The V and J ends lost 1 base and 6 bases respectively, with 10 bases between them. CDR1 and CDR2 (germline): LGHDT, YNNKEL (reference sequence). CDR3 coding DNA: TGTGCCAGCAGCCAAGCTCGCCCGGGCGAGCAGTACTTC. This gives the protein CASSQARPGEQYF.

This clone has more than one count but fewer than ten. This chain connects TRBV29-1 to TRBJ1-5, with a weak D call TRBD1 (5 bases). Trimming stripped 6 bases from V and 4 bases from J, with 10 bases between. Per germline, CDR1 SQVTM and CDR2 ANQGSEA. The CDR3 has 12 residues. This CDR3 reads CSVGGVNQPQHF. The DNA of the CDR3 is TGCAGCGTGGGGGGTGTTAATCAGCCCCAGCATTTT.

The chain employs TRBV27 and TRBJ1-2, with D possibly TRBD1 on 6 matching bases. Germline V CDR1 and CDR2: MNHEY, SMNVEV (reference sequence). This CDR3 has 14 amino acids. V lost 6 bases, J lost 8 bases, and 19 bases lay in between. Here the CDR3 DNA reads TGTGCCAGCAGGTTGGAGGGGGGCGCTAGGGGCTACACCTTC. Residues: CASRLEGGARGYTF.

The chain carries TRBV27 and TRBJ1-2, with D possibly TRBD1 on 5 matching bases. This CDR3 has 15 residues. V gave up 8 bases and J gave up 8 bases, with 24 bases separating them. The germline gives CDR1 MNHEY, CDR2 SMNVEV (reference sequence). The DNA of the CDR3 is TGTGCCAGCCAAGATGTATTCAGGGCAGGTTGGGGCTACACCTTC. It codes for CASQDVFRAGWGYTF.

The chain couples TRBV6-2 or TRBV6-3 to TRBJ2-4; 10 nucleotides align to TRBD1. CDR3 length equals 14 residues. Germline V gene data show CDR1 as MNHEY and CDR2 as SVGEGT. The junction had 4 bases not matched to a gene; V was cut back by 5 bases and J by 6 bases. DNA of the CDR3: TGTGCCAGCAGTGTGACAGGGGGCTCAAACATTCAGTACTTC. Its translation is CASSVTGGSNIQYF.

This clone was counted only a few times. This chain's CDR3 is CASSFSRTFYGYTF. The DNA for the CDR3 is TGTGCCAGCAGTTTCAGTCGGACGTTCTATGGCTACACCTTC. The J gene is TRBJ1-2, the V gene TRBV27; D is unresolved. The CDR3 covers 14 residues. Germline CDR1 and CDR2: MNHEY and SMNVEV (reference sequence). V was pared by 3 bases and J by 4 bases, with 12 bases between.